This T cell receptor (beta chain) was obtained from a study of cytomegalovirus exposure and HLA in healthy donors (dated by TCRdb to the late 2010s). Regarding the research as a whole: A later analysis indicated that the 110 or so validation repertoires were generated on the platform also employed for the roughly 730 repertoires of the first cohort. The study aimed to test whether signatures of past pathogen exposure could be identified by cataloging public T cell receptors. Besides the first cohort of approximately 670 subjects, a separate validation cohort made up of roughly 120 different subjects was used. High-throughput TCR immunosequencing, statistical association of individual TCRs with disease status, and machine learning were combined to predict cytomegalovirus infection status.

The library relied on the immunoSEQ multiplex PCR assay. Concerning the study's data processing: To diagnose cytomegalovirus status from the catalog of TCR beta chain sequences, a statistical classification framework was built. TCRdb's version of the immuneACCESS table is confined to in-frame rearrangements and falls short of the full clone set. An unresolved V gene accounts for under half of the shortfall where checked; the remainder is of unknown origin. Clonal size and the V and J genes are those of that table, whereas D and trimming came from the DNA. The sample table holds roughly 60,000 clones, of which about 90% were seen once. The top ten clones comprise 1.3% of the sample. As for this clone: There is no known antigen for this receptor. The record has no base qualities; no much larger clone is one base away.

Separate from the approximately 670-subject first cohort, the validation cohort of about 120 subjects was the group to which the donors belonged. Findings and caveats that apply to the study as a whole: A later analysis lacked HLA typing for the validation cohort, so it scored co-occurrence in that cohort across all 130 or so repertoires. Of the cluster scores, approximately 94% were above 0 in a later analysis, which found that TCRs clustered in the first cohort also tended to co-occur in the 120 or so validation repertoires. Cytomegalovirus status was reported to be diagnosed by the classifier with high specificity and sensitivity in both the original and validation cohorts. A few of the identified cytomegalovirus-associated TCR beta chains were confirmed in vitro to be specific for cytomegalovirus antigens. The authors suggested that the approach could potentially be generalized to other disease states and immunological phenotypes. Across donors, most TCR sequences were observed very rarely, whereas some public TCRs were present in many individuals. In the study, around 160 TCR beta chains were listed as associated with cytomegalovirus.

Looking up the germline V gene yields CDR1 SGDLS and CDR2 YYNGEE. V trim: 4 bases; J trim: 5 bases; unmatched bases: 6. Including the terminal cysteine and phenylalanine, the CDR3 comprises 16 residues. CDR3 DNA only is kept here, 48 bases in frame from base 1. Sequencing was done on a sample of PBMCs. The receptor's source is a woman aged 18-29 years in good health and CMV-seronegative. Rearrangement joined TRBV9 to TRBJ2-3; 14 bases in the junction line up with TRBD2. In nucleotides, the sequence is TGTGCCAGCAGCTCCGGGACTAGCGGGAGAGTAGATACGCAGTATTTT. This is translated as CASSSGTSGRVDTQYF.